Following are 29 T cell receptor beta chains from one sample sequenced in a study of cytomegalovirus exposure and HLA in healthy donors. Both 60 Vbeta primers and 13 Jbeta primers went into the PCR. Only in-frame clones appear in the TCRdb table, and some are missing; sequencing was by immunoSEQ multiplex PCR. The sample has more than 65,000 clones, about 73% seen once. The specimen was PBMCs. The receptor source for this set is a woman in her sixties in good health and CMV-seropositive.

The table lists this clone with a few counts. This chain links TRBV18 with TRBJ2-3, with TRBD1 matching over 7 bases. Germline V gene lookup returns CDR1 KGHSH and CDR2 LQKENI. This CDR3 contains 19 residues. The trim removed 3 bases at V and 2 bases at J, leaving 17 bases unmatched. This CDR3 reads CASSPSRSPRDSDTDTQYF. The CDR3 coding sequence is TGTGCCAGCTCACCGTCTCGTTCCCCTCGGGACAGCGACACAGATACGCAGTATTTT.

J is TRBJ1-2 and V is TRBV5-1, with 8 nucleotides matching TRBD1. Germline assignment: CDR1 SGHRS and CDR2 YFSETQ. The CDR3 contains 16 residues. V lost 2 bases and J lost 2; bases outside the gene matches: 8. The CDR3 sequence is CASSLLTGEANYGYTF. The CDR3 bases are TGCGCCAGCAGCTTATTGACAGGGGAAGCCAACTATGGCTACACCTTC. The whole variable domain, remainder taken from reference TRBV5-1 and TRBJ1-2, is KAGVTQTPRYLIKTRGQQVTLSCSPISGHRSVSWYQQTPGQGLQFLFEYFSETQRNKGNFPGRFSGRQFSNSRSEMNVSTLELGDSALYLCASSLLTGEANYGYTFGSGTRLTVV.

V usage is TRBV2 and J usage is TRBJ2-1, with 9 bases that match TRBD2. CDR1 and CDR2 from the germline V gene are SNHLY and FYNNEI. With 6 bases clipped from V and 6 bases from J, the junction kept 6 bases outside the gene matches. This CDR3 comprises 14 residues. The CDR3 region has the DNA TGTGCCAGCAGCCAGGGGCGGGGGGGCAATGAGCAGTTCTTC. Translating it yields CASSQGRGGNEQFF.

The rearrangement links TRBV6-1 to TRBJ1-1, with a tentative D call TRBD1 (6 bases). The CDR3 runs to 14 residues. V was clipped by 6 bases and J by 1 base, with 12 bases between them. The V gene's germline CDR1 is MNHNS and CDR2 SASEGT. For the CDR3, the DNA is TGTGCCAGCAGCGGGACACAATCGAACACTGAAGCTTTCTTT. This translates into CASSGTQSNTEAFF.

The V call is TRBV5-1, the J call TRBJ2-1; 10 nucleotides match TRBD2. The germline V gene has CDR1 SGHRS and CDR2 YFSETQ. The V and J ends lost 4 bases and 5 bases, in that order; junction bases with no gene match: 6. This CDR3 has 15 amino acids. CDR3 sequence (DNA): TGCGCCAGCAGCCCGCGGACTAGCGGTAACAATGAGCAGTTCTTC. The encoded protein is CASSPRTSGNNEQFF.

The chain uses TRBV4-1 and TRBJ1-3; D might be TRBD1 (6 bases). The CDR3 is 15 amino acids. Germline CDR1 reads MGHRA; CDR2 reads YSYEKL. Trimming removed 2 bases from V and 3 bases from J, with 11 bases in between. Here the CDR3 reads CASSQPTGYGNTIYF. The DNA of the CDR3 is TGCGCCAGCAGCCAACCCACAGGGTATGGAAACACCATATATTTT.

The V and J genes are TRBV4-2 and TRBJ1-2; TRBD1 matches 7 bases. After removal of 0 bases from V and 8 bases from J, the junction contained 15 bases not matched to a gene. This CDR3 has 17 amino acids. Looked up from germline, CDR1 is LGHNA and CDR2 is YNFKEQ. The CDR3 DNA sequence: TGTGCCAGCAGCCAAGATAAGGGGCAGGGGGGCTCCAGCGGCTACACCTTC. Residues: CASSQDKGQGGSSGYTF.

The CDR3, as DNA: TGTGCCATCAGTGAGTCAGGGGACAGGGGTTCGTGGACCCAGTACTTC. Translation: CAISESGDRGSWTQYF. The chain is built from TRBV10-3 and TRBJ2-5; 10 bases are shared with TRBD1. The CDR3 extends over 16 amino acids. V shed 0 bases and J 7 bases; nucleotides not matched to a gene: 8. Germline V gene lookup returns CDR1 ENHRY and CDR2 SYGVKD.

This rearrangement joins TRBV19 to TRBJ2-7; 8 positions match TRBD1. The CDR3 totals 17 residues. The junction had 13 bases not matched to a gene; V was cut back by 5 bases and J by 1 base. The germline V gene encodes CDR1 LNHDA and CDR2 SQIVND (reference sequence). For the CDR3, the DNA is TGTGCCAGTAGTGGGGTGTCTCCGGGACAGGAGTCCTACGAGCAGTACTTC. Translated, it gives CASSGVSPGQESYEQYF.

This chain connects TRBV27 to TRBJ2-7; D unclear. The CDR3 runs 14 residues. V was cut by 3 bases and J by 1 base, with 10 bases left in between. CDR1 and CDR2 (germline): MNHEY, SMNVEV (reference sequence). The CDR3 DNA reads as TGTGCCAGCAGTTTCGAGCATTCTTCCTACGAGCAGTACTTC. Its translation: CASSFEHSSYEQYF.

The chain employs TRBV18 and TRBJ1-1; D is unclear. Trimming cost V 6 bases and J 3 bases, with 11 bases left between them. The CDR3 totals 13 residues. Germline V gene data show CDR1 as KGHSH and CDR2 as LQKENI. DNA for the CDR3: TGTGCCAGCTCCCTCAACCAGGACACTGAAGCTTTCTTT. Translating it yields CASSLNQDTEAFF. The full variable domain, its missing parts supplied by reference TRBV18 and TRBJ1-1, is NAGVMQNPRHLVRRRGQEARLRCSPMKGHSHVYWYRQLPEEGLKFMVYLQKENIIDESGMPKERFSAEFPKEGPSILRIQQVVRGDSAAYFCASSLNQDTEAFFGQGTRLTVV.

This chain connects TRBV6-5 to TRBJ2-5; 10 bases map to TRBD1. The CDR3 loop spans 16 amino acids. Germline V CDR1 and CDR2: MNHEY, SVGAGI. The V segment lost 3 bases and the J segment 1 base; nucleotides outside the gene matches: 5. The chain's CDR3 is CASSYFGTGAQETQYF. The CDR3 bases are TGTGCCAGCAGTTATTTCGGGACAGGGGCCCAAGAGACCCAGTACTTC.

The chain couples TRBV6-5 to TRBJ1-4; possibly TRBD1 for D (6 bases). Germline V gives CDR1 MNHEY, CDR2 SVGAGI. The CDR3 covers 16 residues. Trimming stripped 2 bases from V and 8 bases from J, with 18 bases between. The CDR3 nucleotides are TGTGCCAGCAGTTACGGCCCCCTAACAGGGTCCGAAAAACTGTTTTTT. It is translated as CASSYGPLTGSEKLFF.

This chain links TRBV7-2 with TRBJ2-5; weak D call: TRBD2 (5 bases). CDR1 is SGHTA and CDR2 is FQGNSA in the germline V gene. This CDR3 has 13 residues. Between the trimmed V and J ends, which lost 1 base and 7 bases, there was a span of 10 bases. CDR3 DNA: TGTGCCAGCAGCTTAGGGCTAAGCGGGACCCAGTACTTC. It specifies CASSLGLSGTQYF.

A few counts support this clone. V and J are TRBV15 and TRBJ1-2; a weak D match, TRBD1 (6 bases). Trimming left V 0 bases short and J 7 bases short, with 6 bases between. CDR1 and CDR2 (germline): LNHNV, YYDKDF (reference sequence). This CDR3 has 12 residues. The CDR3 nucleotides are TGTGCCACCAGCAGAGACAGGGGTGGCTACACCTTC. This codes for CATSRDRGGYTF.

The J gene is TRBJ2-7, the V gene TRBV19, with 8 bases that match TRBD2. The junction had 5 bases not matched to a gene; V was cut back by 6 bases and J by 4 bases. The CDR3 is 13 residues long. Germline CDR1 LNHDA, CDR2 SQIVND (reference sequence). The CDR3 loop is CASSPGGIYEQYF. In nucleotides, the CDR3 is TGTGCCAGTAGCCCGGGAGGGATTTACGAGCAGTACTTC.

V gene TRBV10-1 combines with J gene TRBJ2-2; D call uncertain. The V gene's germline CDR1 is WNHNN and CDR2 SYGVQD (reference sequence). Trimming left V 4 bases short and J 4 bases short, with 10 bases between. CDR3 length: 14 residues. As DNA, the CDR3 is TGCGCCAGCAGTGTCCAACGGAGCACCGGGGAGCTGTTTTTT. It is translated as CASSVQRSTGELFF.

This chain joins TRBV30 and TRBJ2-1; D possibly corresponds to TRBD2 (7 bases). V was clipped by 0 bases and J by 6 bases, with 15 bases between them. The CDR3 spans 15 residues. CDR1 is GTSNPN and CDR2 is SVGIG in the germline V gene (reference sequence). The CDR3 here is CAWSVLGGPSNEQFF. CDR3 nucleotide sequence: TGTGCCTGGAGTGTACTCGGGGGGCCGTCCAATGAGCAGTTCTTC.

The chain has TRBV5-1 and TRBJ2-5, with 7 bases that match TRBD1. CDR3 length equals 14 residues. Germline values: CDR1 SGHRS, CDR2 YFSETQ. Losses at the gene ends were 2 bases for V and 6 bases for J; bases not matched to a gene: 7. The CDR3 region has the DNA TGCGCCAGCAGCTTCAGGGACAGTGGAAAGACCCAGTACTTC. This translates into CASSFRDSGKTQYF.

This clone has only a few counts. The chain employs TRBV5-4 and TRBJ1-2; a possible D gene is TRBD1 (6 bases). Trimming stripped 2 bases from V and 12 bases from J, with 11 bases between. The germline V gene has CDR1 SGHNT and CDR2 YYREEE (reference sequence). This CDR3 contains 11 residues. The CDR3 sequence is CASSLLGAHTF. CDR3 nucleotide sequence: TGTGCCAGCAGCTTATTGGGGGCGCACACCTTC. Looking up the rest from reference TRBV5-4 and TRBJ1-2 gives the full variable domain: ETGVTQSPTHLIKTRGQQVTLRCSSQSGHNTVSWYQQALGQGPQFIFQYYREEENGRGNFPPRFSGLQFPNYSSELNVNALELDDSALYLCASSLLGAHTFGSGTRLTVV.

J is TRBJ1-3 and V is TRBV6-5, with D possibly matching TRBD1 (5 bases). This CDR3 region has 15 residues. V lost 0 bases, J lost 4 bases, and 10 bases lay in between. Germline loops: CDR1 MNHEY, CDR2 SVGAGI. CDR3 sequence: CASSYSMGRGNTIYF. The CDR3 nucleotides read TGTGCCAGCAGTTACTCGATGGGGCGCGGAAACACCATATATTTT.

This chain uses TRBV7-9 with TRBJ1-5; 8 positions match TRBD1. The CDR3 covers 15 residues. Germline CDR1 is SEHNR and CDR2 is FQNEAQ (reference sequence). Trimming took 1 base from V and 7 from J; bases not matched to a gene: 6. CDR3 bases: TGTGCCAGCAGCTTAGATGGACAGGGCCGACAGCCCCAGCATTTT. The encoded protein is CASSLDGQGRQPQHF.

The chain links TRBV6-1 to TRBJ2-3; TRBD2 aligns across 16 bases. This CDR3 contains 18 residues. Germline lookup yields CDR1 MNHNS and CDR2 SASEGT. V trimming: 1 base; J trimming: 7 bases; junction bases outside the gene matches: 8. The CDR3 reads CASSEDPGLAGGKNTQYF. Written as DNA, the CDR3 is TGTGCCAGCAGTGAAGATCCGGGACTAGCGGGGGGGAAAAATACGCAGTATTTT.

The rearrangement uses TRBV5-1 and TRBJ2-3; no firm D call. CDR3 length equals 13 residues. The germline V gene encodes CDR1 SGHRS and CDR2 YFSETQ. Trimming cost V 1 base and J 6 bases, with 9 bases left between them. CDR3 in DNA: TGCGCCAGCAGCTTGTCTCTCCCCGATACGCAGTATTTT. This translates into CASSLSLPDTQYF.

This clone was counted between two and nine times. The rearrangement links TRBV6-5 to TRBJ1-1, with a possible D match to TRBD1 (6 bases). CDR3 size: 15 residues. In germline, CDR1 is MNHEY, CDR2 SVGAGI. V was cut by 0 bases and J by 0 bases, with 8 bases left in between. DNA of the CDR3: TGTGCCAGCAGTTACTCCCAGGGGTTGAACACTGAAGCTTTCTTT. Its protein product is CASSYSQGLNTEAFF.

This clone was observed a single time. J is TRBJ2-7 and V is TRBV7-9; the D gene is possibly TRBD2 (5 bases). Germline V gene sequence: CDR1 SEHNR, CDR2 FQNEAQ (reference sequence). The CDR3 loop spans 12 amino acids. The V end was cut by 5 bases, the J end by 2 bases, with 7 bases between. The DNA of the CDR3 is TGTGCCAGCAGCCTCGGGGCCTACGAGCAGTACTTC. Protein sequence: CASSLGAYEQYF.

CDR3 amino acids: CASSFSPRQGINYGYTF. CDR3 bases: TGTGCCAGCAGCTTCTCACCTCGACAGGGGATTAACTATGGCTACACCTTC. The gene calls are TRBV7-9 and TRBJ1-2, with TRBD1 matching over 8 bases. The ends lost 3 bases at V and 1 base at J; junction bases unmatched: 10. This CDR3 has 17 amino acids. CDR1 is SEHNR and CDR2 is FQNEAQ in the germline V gene (reference sequence).

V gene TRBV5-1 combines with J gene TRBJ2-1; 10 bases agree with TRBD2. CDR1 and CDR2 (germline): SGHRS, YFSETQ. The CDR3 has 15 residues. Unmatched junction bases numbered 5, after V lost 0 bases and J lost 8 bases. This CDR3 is CASSLVAGGSHEQFF. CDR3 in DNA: TGCGCCAGCAGCTTGGTAGCGGGGGGATCCCATGAGCAGTTCTTC.

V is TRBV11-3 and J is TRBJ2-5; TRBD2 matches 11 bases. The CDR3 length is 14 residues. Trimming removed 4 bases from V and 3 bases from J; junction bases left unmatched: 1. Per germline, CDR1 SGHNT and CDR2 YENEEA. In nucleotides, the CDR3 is TGTGCCAGCAGCTCGGGACTAGCGGAAGAGACCCAGTACTTC. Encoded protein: CASSSGLAEETQYF. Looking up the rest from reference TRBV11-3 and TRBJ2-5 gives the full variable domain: EAGVVQSPRYKIIEKKQPVAFWCNPISGHNTLYWYLQNLGQGPELLIRYENEEAVDDSQLPKDRFSAERLKGVDSTLKIQPAELGDSAVYLCASSSGLAEETQYFGPGTRLLVL.